This record covers a single TCR beta chain. Its antigen is still unknown. Base qualities are not at hand, and no much larger clone is one base apart. These data belong to a study of shared clonotypes between healthy human individuals (dated by TCRdb to 2018 to 2021). In terms of the full investigation: The cohort included three men and a couple of women between 18 and 49 years of age. Blood TCR repertoires of a handful of healthy adults were deeply sequenced to estimate repertoire size and the extent of clonotype sharing between individuals. To increase sequencing depth and limit assay-specific biases, TCR repertoire library preparation and sequencing were carried out by different laboratories using diverse techniques. Between about 0.8 and 9 billion PBMCs per donor were obtained by leukapheresis. Beyond this particular receptor, the publication reports: Based on pairwise subsampling, the degree of clonotype sharing among donors was expected to be affected by sequencing depth. The genetic and exposure-history diversity represented was limited by the small number of donors. Only blood was sampled, and tissue TCR repertoires likely differ from those in blood.

Donors were healthy HIV-negative adults with no recently reported acute infections or vaccinations. Every donor was a Caucasian adult living in Nashville, Tennessee, USA. For unsorted samples, about 90 million PBMCs were counted, and genomic DNA was extracted using the QIAamp DNA Blood Mini kit. Blood was obtained by leukapheresis, after which PBMCs were separated by Ficoll-Histopaque density gradient centrifugation and cryopreserved in liquid nitrogen vapor phase. Using the deep immunoSEQ assay, multiplex PCR amplified TCR CDR3 regions from genomic DNA. Genomic DNA extracted from each cell subset was distributed evenly over all wells of several immunoSEQ 96-well plates, and each plate served as one replicate. For unsorted PBMC, around 310 ng of genomic DNA, equivalent to tens of thousands of T cell genomes, went into each replicate PCR. Ten immunoSEQ deep assay plates were used to sequence the unsorted PBMC genomic DNA. The purified libraries were quantified using a Qubit 3.0 fluorometer, sized with a Bioanalyzer 2100, and then quantified again using the KAPA Library Quantification kit. Every immunoSEQ 96-well plate was sequenced on a separate single-read 150-cycle Illumina NextSeq 550 flow cell. Per the original workflow: Because the immunoSEQ output included only junctional sequences and no quality scores, the filtering could not be the same as the filtering used for full-length reads. Sequences were annotated with PyIR, a Python wrapper for IgBLAST v1.9, and V/J genes and CDR3 were assigned using IMGT germline references. Any read was removed if the V/J assignment was weak (E-value above 1e-6), the CDR3 was missing, or the read contained stop codons, out-of-frame junctions, or ambiguous translated residues. V3J clonotypes were defined as sequences sharing the same inferred V gene, J gene, and CDR3 amino acid sequence. To compute the percentage overlap between repertoires, the number of shared unique clonotypes was divided by the size of the smaller repertoire. Richness of each repertoire was evaluated using RTK rarefaction, the Chao1 estimator, and Recon v2.1 estimates of unobserved clonotypes. In TCRdb, the immuneACCESS table is reduced to in-frame sequences with V and J assigned. These tables do not hold every clone; where another copy was compared, an unresolved V gene accounts for under half, and the others remain unexplained. V and J calls and clone size are those listed in that table; D and trimming were worked out from the DNA. The sample contains 400,000 to 600,000 clones, 60% to 80% of them found a single time. The ten largest clones represent about an eighth of the sample.

After removal of 7 bases from V and 7 bases from J, the junction retains 11 bases not matched to a gene. The CDR3 measures 14 amino acids from cysteine to phenylalanine. Only CDR3 DNA remains: 42 bases, in frame from the first base. Via the germline V gene, CDR1 is SQVTM and CDR2 ANQGSEA. The rearrangement joined TRBV29-1 to TRBJ2-1; TRBD1 matches 9 bases in the middle. What was sequenced was PBMCs. This TCR derives from a woman in her forties in good health. Some clones in this sample may be carry-over from other donors' samples. CDR3 reads: CSAKRQGGENEQFF. The bases read TGCAGCGCAAAAAGACAGGGGGGTGAAAATGAGCAGTTCTTC.